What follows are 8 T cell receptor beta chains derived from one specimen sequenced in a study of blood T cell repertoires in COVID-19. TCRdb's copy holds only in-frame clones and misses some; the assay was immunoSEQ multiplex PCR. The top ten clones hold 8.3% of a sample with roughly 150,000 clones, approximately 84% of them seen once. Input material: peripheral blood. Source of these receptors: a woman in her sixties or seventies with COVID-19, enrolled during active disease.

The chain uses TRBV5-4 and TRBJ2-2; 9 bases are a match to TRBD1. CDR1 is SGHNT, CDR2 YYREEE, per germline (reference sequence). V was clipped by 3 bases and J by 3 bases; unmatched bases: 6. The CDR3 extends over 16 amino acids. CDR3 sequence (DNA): TGTGCCAGCAGCTCTACAGGGGGCGCGGACACCGGGGAGCTGTTTTTT. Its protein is CASSSTGGADTGELFF.

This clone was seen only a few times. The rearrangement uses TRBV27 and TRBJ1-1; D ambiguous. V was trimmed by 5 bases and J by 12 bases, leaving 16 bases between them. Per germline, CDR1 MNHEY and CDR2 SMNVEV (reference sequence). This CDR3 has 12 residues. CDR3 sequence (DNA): TGTGCCAGCAGTGAATCCCAGACGAGGACTTTCTTT. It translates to CASSESQTRTFF.

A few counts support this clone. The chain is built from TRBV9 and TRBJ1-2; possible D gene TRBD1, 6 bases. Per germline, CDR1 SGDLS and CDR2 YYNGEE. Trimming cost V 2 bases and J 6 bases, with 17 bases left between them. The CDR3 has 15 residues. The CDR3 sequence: CASSVGGQEVHGYTF. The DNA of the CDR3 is TGTGCCAGCAGCGTGGGGGGGCAGGAGGTCCATGGCTACACCTTC.

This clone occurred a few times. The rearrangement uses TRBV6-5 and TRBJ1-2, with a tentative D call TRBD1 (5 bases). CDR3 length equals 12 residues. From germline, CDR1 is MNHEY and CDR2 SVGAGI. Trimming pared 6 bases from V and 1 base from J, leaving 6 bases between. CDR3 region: CASRTVNYGYTF. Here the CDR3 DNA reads TGTGCCAGCAGGACAGTTAACTATGGCTACACCTTC.

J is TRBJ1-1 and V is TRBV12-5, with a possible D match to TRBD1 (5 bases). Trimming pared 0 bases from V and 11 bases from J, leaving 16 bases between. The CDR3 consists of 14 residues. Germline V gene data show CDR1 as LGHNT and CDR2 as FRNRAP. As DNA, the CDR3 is TGTGCTAGTGGTTTGGTCTCGGGGGGTCTAGGGGCTTTCTTT. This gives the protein CASGLVSGGLGAFF.

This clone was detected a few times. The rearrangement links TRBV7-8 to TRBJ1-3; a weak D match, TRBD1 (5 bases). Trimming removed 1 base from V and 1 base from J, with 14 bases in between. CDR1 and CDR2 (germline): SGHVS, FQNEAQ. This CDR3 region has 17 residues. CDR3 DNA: TGTGCCAGCAGCTTAGATCGCGGGGCGGGTTCTGGAAACACCATATATTTT. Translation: CASSLDRGAGSGNTIYF. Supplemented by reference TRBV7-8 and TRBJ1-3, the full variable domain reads GAGVSQSPRYKVAKRGQDVALRCDPISGHVSLFWYQQALGQGPEFLTYFQNEAQLDKSGLPSDRFFAERPEGSVSTLKIQRTQQEDSAVYLCASSLDRGAGSGNTIYFGEGSWLTVV.

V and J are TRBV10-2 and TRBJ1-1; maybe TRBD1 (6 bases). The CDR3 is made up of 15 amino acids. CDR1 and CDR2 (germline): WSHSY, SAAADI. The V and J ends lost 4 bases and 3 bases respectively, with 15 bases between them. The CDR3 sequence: CASSAGTRVDTEAFF. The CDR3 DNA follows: TGCGCCAGCAGTGCAGGGACACGGGTGGACACTGAAGCTTTCTTT.

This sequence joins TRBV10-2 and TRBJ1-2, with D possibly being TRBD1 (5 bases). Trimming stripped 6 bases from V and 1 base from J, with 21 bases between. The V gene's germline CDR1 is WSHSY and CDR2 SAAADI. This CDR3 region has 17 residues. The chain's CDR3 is CASRESRWGIFNYGYTF. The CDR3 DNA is TGCGCCAGCAGAGAATCTCGGTGGGGCATTTTTAACTATGGCTACACCTTC.